The 15 T cell receptor beta chains reported below all come from one sample, sequenced in a study of post-analysis software for immune sequencing data. Study-level results: A few TRBV segments, TRBV5-6, TRBV5-1 and TRBV20-1 among them, were found more frequent in patients than controls.

Their recognized antigens are unknown. Carried by the TCR beta cDNA libraries were unique molecular identifiers. TCRdb recomputed calls from the PCR reads with MiXCR, one row per CDR3 protein. The sample yields roughly 800,000 distinct CDR3 sequences, about 53% seen once. Sequencing was done on a sample of blood. The receptors were gathered from a girl between 5 and 17 years old with multiple sclerosis.

The chain has TRBV20-1 and TRBJ2-7; D remains unclear. Per the germline V gene, CDR1 is DFQATT and CDR2 is SNEGSKA (reference sequence). The length of the CDR3 is 9 residues. Trimming removed 7 bases at V and 1 base at J, with 2 bases between. CDR3 nucleotide sequence: TGCAGTGGATCCTACGAGCAGTACTTC. It yields the protein CSGSYEQYF.

The rearrangement links TRBV11-2 to TRBJ2-3, with 11 bases identical to TRBD2. The CDR3 consists of 18 residues. Per the germline V gene, CDR1 is SGHAT and CDR2 is FQNNGV. V was pared by 5 bases and J by 6 bases, with 16 bases of the junction left unmatched. The CDR3 sequence is CASSPRLAGSIVSDTQYF. The DNA for the CDR3 is TGTGCCAGCAGCCCGAGACTAGCGGGGTCCATCGTGTCGGATACGCAGTATTTT.

This clonotype was seen more than once but under ten times. V is TRBV20-1 and J is TRBJ1-2; possible D gene TRBD1, 6 bases. The V end lost 0 bases, the J end lost 3 bases, and 14 bases lay between the germline ends. The CDR3 loop spans 15 amino acids. Germline V CDR1 and CDR2: DFQATT, SNEGSKA (reference sequence). As DNA, the CDR3 is TGCAGTGCTAGAGACCCCTTCCGGACAGACTATGGCTACACCTTC. This codes for CSARDPFRTDYGYTF.

The J gene is TRBJ2-3, the V gene TRBV20-1; maybe TRBD2 (6 bases). Germline V gene data show CDR1 as DFQATT and CDR2 as SNEGSKA (reference sequence). V lost 3 bases and J lost 0, with 13 bases in between. The CDR3 is 15 amino acids. The CDR3 nucleotides read TGCAGTGCTAGTCCGGGACTGAAAAGCACAGATACGCAGTATTTT. Protein sequence: CSASPGLKSTDTQYF.

This chain connects TRBV29-1 to TRBJ2-1; TRBD2 is a possible D gene (7 bases). The CDR3 has 14 residues. Germline V gives CDR1 SQVTM, CDR2 ANQGSEA. V lost 7 bases and J lost 6, with 19 bases in between. DNA of the CDR3: TGCAGCGGTGAGGTGGGGGGGCGGATCAATGAGCAGTTCTTC. It specifies CSGEVGGRINEQFF.

V and J are TRBV15 and TRBJ2-7, with D maybe TRBD2 (5 bases). The CDR3 has 13 residues. Trimming took 7 bases from V and 3 from J, leaving 13 bases between them. The germline V gene encodes CDR1 LNHNV and CDR2 YYDKDF (reference sequence). In DNA form, the CDR3 reads TGTGCCACCACCCGAGGGCCGAGCTACGAGCAGTACTTC. Protein product: CATTRGPSYEQYF.

This rearrangement joins TRBV3-1 to TRBJ1-2, with D perhaps matching TRBD1 (5 bases). This CDR3 region has 16 residues. The germline V gene encodes CDR1 LGHDT and CDR2 YNNKEL (reference sequence). With 0 bases removed from V and 4 bases from J, the gap between germline ends came to 15 bases. The CDR3 spells CASSQEVWGGIYGYTF. The CDR3 DNA follows: TGTGCCAGCAGCCAAGAGGTATGGGGCGGAATCTATGGCTACACCTTC. Using reference TRBV3-1 and TRBJ1-2 for the parts outside the CDR3, the full variable domain is DTAVSQTPKYLVTQMGNDKSIKCEQNLGHDTMYWYKQDSKKFLKIMFSYNNKELIINETVPNRFSPKSPDKAHLNLHINSLELGDSAVYFCASSQEVWGGIYGYTFGSGTRLTVV.

In its sample, this clonotype was seen a few times. V gene TRBV29-1 combines with J gene TRBJ1-2; possibly TRBD1 for D (5 bases). The V gene lost 6 bases and the J gene lost 2 bases, with 16 bases spanning the gap. The CDR3 loop spans 14 amino acids. The germline CDR1 and CDR2 sequences are SQVTM and ANQGSEA. The CDR3 DNA is TGCAGCGTCTGGCCGGGACTTCCGAACTATGGCTACACCTTC. Translating gives CSVWPGLPNYGYTF.

The chain couples TRBV10-3 to TRBJ1-2; 10 positions match TRBD1. The V gene's germline CDR1 is ENHRY and CDR2 SYGVKD. With 4 bases clipped from V and 4 bases from J, the junction kept 3 bases outside the gene matches. The CDR3 runs 14 residues. CDR3 sequence: CAISADRGSYGYTF. The CDR3 coding sequence is TGTGCCATCAGTGCGGACAGGGGGTCCTATGGCTACACCTTC.

The chain links TRBV5-6 to TRBJ2-7; D is perhaps TRBD1 or TRBD2 (5 bases each). V gave up 0 bases and J gave up 3 bases, with 13 bases separating them. Germline-derived CDR1 and CDR2 are SGHDT and YYEEEE. CDR3 size: 15 residues. This CDR3 reads CASSLAPRDRYEQYF. CDR3 DNA sequence: TGTGCCAGCAGCTTGGCACCCCGGGACCGCTACGAGCAGTACTTC.

V is TRBV5-5 and J is TRBJ2-5, with D uncertain. This CDR3 comprises 13 residues. The germline V gene has CDR1 SGHKS and CDR2 YYEKEE (reference sequence). V lost 0 bases and J lost 4, with 7 bases in between. The CDR3 loop is CASSLDFGETQYF. For the CDR3, the DNA is TGTGCCAGCAGCTTGGACTTCGGAGAGACCCAGTACTTC.

The genes are TRBV2 and TRBJ2-7; TRBD1 aligns across 9 bases. The trim removed 6 bases at V and 5 bases at J, leaving 11 bases unmatched. This CDR3 is 15 amino acids long. Per germline, CDR1 SNHLY and CDR2 FYNNEI. This chain's CDR3 is CASRKSGTGFDEQYF. Here the CDR3 DNA reads TGTGCCAGCAGGAAATCCGGGACAGGGTTCGACGAGCAGTACTTC.

This chain uses TRBV5-5 with TRBJ1-1; D not certain. In germline, CDR1 is SGHKS, CDR2 YYEKEE (reference sequence). V shed 0 bases and J shed 5 bases, with 14 bases lying between them. The CDR3 loop spans 15 amino acids. The CDR3 sequence: CASSLAAGSFTEAFF. CDR3 sequence (DNA): TGTGCCAGCAGCTTGGCCGCGGGGTCGTTTACTGAAGCTTTCTTT.

The J gene is TRBJ1-2, the V gene TRBV5-1; 8 bases are shared with TRBD1. V gave up 0 bases and J gave up 8 bases; unmatched junction bases: 12. Germline CDR1 SGHRS, CDR2 YFSETQ. This CDR3 has 16 residues. The CDR3 spells CASSLAGGGLPQGYTF. The CDR3 DNA reads as TGCGCCAGCAGCTTGGCAGGGGGCGGCTTGCCGCAAGGCTACACCTTC.

The chain recombines TRBV7-9 with TRBJ1-1; D gene ambiguous. Germline CDR1 and CDR2: SEHNR and FQNEAQ (reference sequence). Trimming took off 5 bases at V and 4 bases at J, with 14 bases between the two ends. There are 14 residues in the CDR3. CDR3 in amino acids: CASSRPEQVTEAFF. CDR3 in DNA: TGTGCCAGCAGCCGACCTGAACAAGTCACTGAAGCTTTCTTT.